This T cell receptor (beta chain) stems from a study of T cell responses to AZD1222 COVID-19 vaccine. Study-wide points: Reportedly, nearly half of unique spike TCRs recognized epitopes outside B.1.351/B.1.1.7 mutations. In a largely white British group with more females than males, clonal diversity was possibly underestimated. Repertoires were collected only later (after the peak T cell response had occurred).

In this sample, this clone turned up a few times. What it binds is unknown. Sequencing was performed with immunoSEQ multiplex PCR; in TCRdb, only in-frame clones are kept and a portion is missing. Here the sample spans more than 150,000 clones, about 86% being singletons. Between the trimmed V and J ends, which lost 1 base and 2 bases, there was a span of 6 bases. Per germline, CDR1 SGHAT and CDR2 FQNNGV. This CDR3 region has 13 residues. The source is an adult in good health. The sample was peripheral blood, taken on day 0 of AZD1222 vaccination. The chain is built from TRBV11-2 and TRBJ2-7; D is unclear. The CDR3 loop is CASSLGGTYEQYF. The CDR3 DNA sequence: TGTGCCAGCAGCTTAGGAGGAACCTACGAGCAGTACTTC.